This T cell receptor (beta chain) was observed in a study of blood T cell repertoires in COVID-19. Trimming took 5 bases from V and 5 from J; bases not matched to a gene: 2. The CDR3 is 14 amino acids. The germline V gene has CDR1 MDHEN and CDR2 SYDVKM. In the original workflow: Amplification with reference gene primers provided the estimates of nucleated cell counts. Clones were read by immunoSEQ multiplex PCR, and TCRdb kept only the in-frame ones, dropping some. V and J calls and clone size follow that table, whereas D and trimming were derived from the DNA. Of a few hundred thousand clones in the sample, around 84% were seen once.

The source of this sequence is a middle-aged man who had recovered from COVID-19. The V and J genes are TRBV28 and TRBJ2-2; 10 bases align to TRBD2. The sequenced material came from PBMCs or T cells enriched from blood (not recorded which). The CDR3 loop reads CASSGLAETGELFF. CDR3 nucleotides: TGTGCCAGCAGTGGACTAGCGGAGACCGGGGAGCTGTTTTTT.